Included here is one TCR beta chain sequence, with context. Samples underwent the assay at deep level. Repertoires were generated with immunoSEQ multiplex PCR, while TCRdb's copy carries only in-frame clones and drops some. The sample contains under 650,000 clones, 95% to 97% of which appear only once. The data belong to a study of shared clonotypes between healthy human individuals. The CDR3 contains 18 residues. The TCR sequence derives from a woman aged 25 to 39 in good health. Material for sequencing was naive CD4+ T cells sorted from blood. This sample's subset: CD45RA+ positively selected. The chain carries TRBV21-1 and TRBJ2-2; TRBD2, the D gene given by the table, was not confirmed from the DNA. TRBV21-1 is tagged as a pseudogene. In DNA, the CDR3 is TGTGCCAGCAGCGAAAGCCCCTTAGCGGAATCGAACACCGGGGAGCTGTTTTTT. Its translation: CASSESPLAESNTGELFF.